This T cell receptor beta chain was sequenced in a study of blood T cell repertoires in COVID-19. The overall study: Sites in the United States, Italy and Spain provided acute and convalescent COVID-19 samples. Nucleic acid was either cDNA or gDNA, and it came from T cells, B-cell-depleted T cells, or PBMCs.

Germline V gene sequence: CDR1 SGHNT, CDR2 YYREEE (reference sequence). This CDR3 has 15 residues. The junction had 7 bases not matched to a gene; V was cut back by 0 bases and J by 8 bases. As handled by the study authors: Amplifying reference gene primers gave estimates of nucleated cell counts. Method: immunoSEQ multiplex PCR; TCRdb's copy keeps in-frame clones and lacks some. V and J calls and clone size are those listed in that table; D and trimming were worked out from the DNA. The profile covers about 320,000 clones, with roughly nine tenths appearing a single time and approximately 6.5% taken by the ten largest. This clone occurred once.

The specimen was peripheral blood. The rearrangement uses TRBV5-4 and TRBJ1-4, with TRBD1 matching 7 bases. The sequence derives from a man aged 18 to 30 who had recovered from COVID-19. Here the CDR3 reads CASSLGGQMGEKLFF. For the CDR3, the DNA is TGTGCCAGCAGCTTGGGGGGACAGATGGGGGAAAAACTGTTTTTT. Looking up the rest from reference TRBV5-4 and TRBJ1-4 gives the full variable domain: ETGVTQSPTHLIKTRGQQVTLRCSSQSGHNTVSWYQQALGQGPQFIFQYYREEENGRGNFPPRFSGLQFPNYSSELNVNALELDDSALYLCASSLGGQMGEKLFFGSGTQLSVL.